Ten or more counts support the clone carrying this T cell receptor beta chain. Its matching antigen is unknown. As it was prepared, the TCRbeta library received unique molecular identifiers. TCRdb itself ran the PCR reads through MiXCR, one entry per CDR3 protein. Of approximately 650,000 distinct CDR3 sequences in the sample, around 14% were seen once. This CDR3 spans 14 amino acids. Germline CDR1 reads SEHNR; CDR2 reads FQNEAQ (reference sequence). With 5 bases removed from V and 6 bases from J, the gap between germline ends came to 14 bases. This entry comes from a study of T-cell reconstitution after alpha-beta-depleted transplantation in children. Notes on the study in general: It was newly produced T cells that mostly accounted for T-cell counts and diversity one year after transplant.

The chain joins TRBV7-9 to TRBJ2-1; D is unclear. The clonotype originates from a girl aged 2-15 years with congenital amegakaryocytic thrombocytopenia, due to receive a stem cell transplant. The material was PBMCs, obtained before TCRalphabeta/CD19-depleted stem cell transplant. Here the CDR3 DNA reads TGTGCCAGCAGCCAGACGGAGTTAACCAATGAGCAGTTCTTC. Encoded protein: CASSQTELTNEQFF. Looking up the rest from reference TRBV7-9 and TRBJ2-1 gives the full variable domain: DTGVSQNPRHKITKRGQNVTFRCDPISEHNRLYWYRQTLGQGPEFLTYFQNEAQLEKSRLLSDRFSAERPKGSFSTLEIQRTEQGDSAMYLCASSQTELTNEQFFGPGTRLTVL.